The entry that follows covers one T cell receptor beta chain sequence. Methods used by the authors: For nucleated cells, counts were estimated from reference gene primer amplification. The data were produced by immunoSEQ multiplex PCR, yet TCRdb's version contains in-frame clones alone and is incomplete. D and trimming come from the DNA, and the V and J calls and clone size come from that table. This table has 150,000 to 170,000 clones, around 84% appearing once. This entry belongs to a study of blood T cell repertoires in COVID-19. Study-level background: From T cells, B-cell-depleted T cells, or PBMCs came the material, which was cDNA or gDNA.

This clonotype was sampled from a man at least 80 years old with acute or convalescent COVID-19. The specimen sequenced was peripheral blood.

The CDR3 region has the DNA TGCGCCAGCAGCTTGGGGTCAGGGCCTTCACAAGAGACCCAGTACTTC. This gives the protein CASSLGSGPSQETQYF. The rearrangement joins TRBV5-1 to TRBJ2-5, with D maybe TRBD1 (5 bases). The CDR3 sequence is 16 residues long. V gave up 0 bases and J gave up 2 bases, with 14 bases separating them. Germline values: CDR1 SGHRS, CDR2 YFSETQ. Supplemented by reference TRBV5-1 and TRBJ2-5, the full variable domain reads KAGVTQTPRYLIKTRGQQVTLSCSPISGHRSVSWYQQTPGQGLQFLFEYFSETQRNKGNFPGRFSGRQFSNSRSEMNVSTLELGDSALYLCASSLGSGPSQETQYFGPGTRLLVL.